This entry features one T cell receptor beta chain sequence. What it binds is unknown. The V gene lost 3 bases and the J gene lost 4 bases, with 14 bases spanning the gap. Per the germline V gene, CDR1 is MRHNA and CDR2 is SNTAGT. The CDR3 covers 15 residues. These data come from a study of T-cell reconstitution after alpha-beta-depleted transplantation in children. General study results and limits: When one year had passed after transplant, most T-cell counts and diversity came from newly produced T cells. High day-60 TCRbeta diversity in some patients came from surviving recipient T cells and thymic progenitors.

Unique molecular identifiers were incorporated into the prepared TCRbeta library. TCRdb fed the PCR reads into MiXCR, producing one record per CDR3 protein. The sample has 85,000 to 120,000 distinct CDR3 sequences, 7.5% to 9% seen once. This receptor was taken from a boy aged 2 to 10 with acute lymphoblastic leukemia, due to receive a stem cell transplant. Specimen: PBMCs, collected before TCRalphabeta/CD19-depleted stem cell transplant. The chain links TRBV6-4 to TRBJ2-3; D may match TRBD1 or TRBD2 (5 bases each). CDR3 coding DNA: TGTGCCAGCAGTGAAGGTGAGGGGTCTTCAGATACGCAGTATTTT. This translates into CASSEGEGSSDTQYF.